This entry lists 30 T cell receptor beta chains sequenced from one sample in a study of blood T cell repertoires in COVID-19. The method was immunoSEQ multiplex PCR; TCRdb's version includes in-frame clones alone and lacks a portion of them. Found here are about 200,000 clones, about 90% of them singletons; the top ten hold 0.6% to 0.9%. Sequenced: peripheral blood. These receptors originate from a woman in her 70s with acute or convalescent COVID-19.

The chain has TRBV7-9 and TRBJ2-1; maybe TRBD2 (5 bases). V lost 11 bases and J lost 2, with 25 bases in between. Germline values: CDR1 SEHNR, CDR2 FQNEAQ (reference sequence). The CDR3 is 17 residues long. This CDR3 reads CAGERFLLSKPYNEQFF. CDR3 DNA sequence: TGTGCCGGGGAGCGGTTTCTACTCTCCAAACCCTACAATGAGCAGTTCTTC.

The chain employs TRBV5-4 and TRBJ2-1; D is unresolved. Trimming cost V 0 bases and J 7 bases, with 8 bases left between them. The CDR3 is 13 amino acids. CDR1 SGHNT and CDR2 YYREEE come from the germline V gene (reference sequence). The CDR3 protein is CASSLARGNEQFF. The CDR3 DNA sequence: TGTGCCAGCAGCTTGGCACGAGGAAATGAGCAGTTCTTC.

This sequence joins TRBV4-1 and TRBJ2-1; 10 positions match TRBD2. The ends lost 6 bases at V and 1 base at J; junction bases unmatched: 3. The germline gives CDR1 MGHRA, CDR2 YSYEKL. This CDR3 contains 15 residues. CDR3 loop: CASRPLAGSYNEQFF. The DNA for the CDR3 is TGCGCCAGCAGGCCACTAGCGGGGTCCTACAATGAGCAGTTCTTC.

In DNA form, the CDR3 reads TGTGCCATCAGTGAGTCGATGGGGGGTACAAGTGGAAACACCATATATTTT. It translates to CAISESMGGTSGNTIYF. The rearrangement uses TRBV10-3 and TRBJ1-3; the D gene is possibly TRBD1 (5 bases). CDR1 and CDR2 from the germline V gene are ENHRY and SYGVKD. V was cut by 0 bases and J by 3 bases, with 15 bases left in between. The CDR3 spans 17 residues.

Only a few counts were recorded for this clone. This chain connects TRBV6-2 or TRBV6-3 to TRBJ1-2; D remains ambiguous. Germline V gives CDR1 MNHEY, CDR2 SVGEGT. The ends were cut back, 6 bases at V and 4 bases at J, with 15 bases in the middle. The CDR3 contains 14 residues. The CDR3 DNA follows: TGTGCCAGCAGCGAGGGTGGAGGGCGCTATGGCTACACCTTC. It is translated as CASSEGGGRYGYTF.

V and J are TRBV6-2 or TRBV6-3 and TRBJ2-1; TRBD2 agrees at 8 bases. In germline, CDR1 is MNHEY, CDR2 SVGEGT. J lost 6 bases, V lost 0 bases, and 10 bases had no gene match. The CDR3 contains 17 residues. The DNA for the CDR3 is TGTGCCAGCAGTTACTCGAAGGGTCTAGCGGGTACCAATGAGCAGTTCTTC. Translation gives CASSYSKGLAGTNEQFF.

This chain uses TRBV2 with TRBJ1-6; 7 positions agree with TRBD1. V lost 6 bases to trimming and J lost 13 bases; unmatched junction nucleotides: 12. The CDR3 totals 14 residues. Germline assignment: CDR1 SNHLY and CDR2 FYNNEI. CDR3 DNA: TGTGCCAGCAGCACGACAGGGAGTACGGTGCCCCTCCACTTT. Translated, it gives CASSTTGSTVPLHF.

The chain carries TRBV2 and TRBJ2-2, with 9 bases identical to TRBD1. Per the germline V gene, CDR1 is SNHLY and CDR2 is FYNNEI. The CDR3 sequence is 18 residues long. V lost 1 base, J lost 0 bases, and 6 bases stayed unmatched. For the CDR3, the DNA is TGTGCCAGCAGTGAAGGAAGGGGACAGGGACCGAACACCGGGGAGCTGTTTTTT. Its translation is CASSEGRGQGPNTGELFF.

CDR3 DNA sequence: TGTGCCAGCAGCACCTCGGGGACAGGGAAAGGCTACACCTTC. Its translation is CASSTSGTGKGYTF. The chain combines TRBV7-8 with TRBJ1-2; 9 bases align to TRBD1. The CDR3 consists of 14 residues. The germline V gene encodes CDR1 SGHVS and CDR2 FQNEAQ. V lost 5 bases to trimming and J lost 8 bases; unmatched junction nucleotides: 9.

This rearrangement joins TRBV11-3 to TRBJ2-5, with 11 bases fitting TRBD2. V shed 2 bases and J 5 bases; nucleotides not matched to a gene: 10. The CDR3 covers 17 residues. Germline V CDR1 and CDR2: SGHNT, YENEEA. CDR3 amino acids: CASSLRSPTSGEETQYF. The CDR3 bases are TGTGCCAGCAGCTTACGATCCCCGACTAGCGGGGAGGAGACCCAGTACTTC.

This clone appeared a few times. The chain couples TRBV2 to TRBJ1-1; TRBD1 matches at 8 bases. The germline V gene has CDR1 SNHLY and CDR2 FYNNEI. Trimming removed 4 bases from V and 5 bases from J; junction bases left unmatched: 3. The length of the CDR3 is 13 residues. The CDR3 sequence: CASSGQGRTEAFF. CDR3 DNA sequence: TGTGCCAGCAGTGGACAGGGGAGGACTGAAGCTTTCTTT.

CDR3 bases: TGTGCCAGTAGTATCCACACTAGCGGGAGGGCCAATGAGCAGTTCTTC. This sequence encodes CASSIHTSGRANEQFF. This chain connects TRBV19 to TRBJ2-1; 13 bases map to TRBD2. Germline values: CDR1 LNHDA, CDR2 SQIVND (reference sequence). This CDR3 is 16 amino acids long. Germline trimming cut 3 bases from V and 6 bases from J; bases unmatched to any gene: 5.

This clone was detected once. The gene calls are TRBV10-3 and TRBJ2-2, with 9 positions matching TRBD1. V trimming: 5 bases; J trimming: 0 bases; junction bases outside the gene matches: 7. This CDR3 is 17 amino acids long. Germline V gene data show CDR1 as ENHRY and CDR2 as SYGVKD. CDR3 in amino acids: CAISQTGGAANTGELFF. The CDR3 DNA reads TGTGCCATCAGTCAGACAGGGGGAGCAGCGAACACCGGGGAGCTGTTTTTT.

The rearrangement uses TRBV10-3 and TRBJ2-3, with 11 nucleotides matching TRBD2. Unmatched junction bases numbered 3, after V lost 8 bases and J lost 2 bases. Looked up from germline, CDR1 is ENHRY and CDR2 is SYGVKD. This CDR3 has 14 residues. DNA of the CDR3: TGTGCCATCCGACTAGCGGGGACCACAGATACGCAGTATTTT. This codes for CAIRLAGTTDTQYF.

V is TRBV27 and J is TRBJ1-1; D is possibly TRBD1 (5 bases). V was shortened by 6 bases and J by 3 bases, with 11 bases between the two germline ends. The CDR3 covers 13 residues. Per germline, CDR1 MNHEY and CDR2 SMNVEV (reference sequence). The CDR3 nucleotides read TGTGCCAGCAGGGAATGGGGGGACACTGAAGCTTTCTTT. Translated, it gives CASREWGDTEAFF.

DNA for the CDR3: TGTGCCAGCAGCTACGGGGACAGCCAGATCTATAATTCACCCCTCCACTTT. It codes for CASSYGDSQIYNSPLHF. This chain uses TRBV11-2 with TRBJ1-6; 7 bases match TRBD1. Trimming took 4 bases from V and 3 from J; bases not matched to a gene: 9. The CDR3 is made up of 17 amino acids. Germline assignment: CDR1 SGHAT and CDR2 FQNNGV.

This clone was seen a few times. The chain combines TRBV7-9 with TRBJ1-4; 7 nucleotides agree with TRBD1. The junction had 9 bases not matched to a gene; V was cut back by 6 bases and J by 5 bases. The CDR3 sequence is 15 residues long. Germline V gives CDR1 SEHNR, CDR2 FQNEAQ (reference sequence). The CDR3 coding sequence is TGTGCCAGCAGTAAACGGACAGGAGGGAATGAAAAACTGTTTTTT. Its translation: CASSKRTGGNEKLFF.

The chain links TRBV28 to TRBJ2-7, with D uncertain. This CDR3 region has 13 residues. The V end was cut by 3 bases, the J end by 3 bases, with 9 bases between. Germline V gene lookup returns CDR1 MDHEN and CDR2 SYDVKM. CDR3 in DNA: TGTGCCAGCAGTTTCTCTCTCCTCTACGAGCAGTACTTC. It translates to CASSFSLLYEQYF.

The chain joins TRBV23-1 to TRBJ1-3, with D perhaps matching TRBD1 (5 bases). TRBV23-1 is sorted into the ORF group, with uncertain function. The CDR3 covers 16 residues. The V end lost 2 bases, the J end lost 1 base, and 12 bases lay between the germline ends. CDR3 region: CASSQARVYSGNTIYF. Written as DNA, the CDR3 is TGCGCCAGCAGTCAAGCCAGGGTTTATTCTGGAAACACCATATATTTT.

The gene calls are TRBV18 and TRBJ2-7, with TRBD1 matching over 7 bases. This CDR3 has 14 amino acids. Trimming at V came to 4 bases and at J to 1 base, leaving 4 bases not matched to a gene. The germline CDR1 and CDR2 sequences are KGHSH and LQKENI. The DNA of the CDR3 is TGTGCCAGCTCACTTGAGACAGGGTCCTACGAGCAGTACTTC. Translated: CASSLETGSYEQYF.

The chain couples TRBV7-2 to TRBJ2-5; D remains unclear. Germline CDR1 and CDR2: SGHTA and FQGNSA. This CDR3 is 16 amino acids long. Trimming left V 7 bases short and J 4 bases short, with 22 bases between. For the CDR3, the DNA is TGTGCCAGCAACTCTTACATAGTAACGAGGAGAGAGACCCAGTACTTC. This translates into CASNSYIVTRRETQYF. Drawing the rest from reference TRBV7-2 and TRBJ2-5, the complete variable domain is GAGVSQSPSNKVTEKGKDVELRCDPISGHTALYWYRQSLGQGLEFLIYFQGNSAPDKSGLPSDRFSAERTGGSVSTLTIQRTQQEDSAVYLCASNSYIVTRRETQYFGPGTRLLVL.

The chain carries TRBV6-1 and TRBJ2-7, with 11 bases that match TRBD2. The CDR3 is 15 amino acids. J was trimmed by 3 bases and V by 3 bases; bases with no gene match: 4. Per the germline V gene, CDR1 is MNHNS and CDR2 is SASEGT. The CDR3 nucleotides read TGTGCCAGCAGTGACCGACTAGCGGGGAGCTACGAGCAGTACTTC. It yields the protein CASSDRLAGSYEQYF.

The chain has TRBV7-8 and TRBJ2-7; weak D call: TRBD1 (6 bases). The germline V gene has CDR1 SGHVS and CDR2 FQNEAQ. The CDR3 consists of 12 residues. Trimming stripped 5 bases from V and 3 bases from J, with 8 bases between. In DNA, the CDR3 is TGTGCCAGCAGCAAGACAGGCTACGAGCAGTACTTC. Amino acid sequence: CASSKTGYEQYF.

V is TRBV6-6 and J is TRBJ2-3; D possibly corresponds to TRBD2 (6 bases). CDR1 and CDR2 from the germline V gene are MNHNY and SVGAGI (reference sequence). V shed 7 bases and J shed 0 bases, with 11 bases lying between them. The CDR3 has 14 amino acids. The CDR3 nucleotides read TGTGCCAGCACCCGTGGGACTAGCACAGATACGCAGTATTTT. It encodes CASTRGTSTDTQYF.

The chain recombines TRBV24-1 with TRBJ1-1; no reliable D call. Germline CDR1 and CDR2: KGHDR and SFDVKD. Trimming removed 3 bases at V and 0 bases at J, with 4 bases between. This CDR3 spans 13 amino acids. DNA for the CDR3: TGTGCCACCAGTGATCGAGTGAACACTGAAGCTTTCTTT. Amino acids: CATSDRVNTEAFF.

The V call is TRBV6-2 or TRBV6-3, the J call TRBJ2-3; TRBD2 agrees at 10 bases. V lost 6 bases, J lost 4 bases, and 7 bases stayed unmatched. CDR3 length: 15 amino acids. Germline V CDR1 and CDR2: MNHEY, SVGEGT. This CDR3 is CASSRTSGYSDTQYF. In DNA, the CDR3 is TGTGCCAGCAGCCGGACTAGCGGATACTCAGATACGCAGTATTTT.

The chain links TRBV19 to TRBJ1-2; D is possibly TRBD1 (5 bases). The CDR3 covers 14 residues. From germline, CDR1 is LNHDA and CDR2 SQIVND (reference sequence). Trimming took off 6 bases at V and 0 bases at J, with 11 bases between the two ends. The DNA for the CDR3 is TGTGCCAGTAGAAGGGGCGGTGCTAACTATGGCTACACCTTC. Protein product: CASRRGGANYGYTF.

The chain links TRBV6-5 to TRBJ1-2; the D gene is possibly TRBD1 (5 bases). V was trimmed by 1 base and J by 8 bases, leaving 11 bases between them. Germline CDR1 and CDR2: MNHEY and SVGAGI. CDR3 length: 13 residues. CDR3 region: CASSYLGVSGYTF. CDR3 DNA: TGTGCCAGCAGTTACTTAGGGGTTTCGGGCTACACCTTC.

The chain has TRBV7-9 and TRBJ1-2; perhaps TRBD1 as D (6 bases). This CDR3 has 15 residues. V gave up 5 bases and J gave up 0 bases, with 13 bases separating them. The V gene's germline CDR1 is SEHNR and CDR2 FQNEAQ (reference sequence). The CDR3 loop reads CASSPQGLANYGYTF. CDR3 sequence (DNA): TGTGCCAGCAGCCCACAGGGCCTCGCTAACTATGGCTACACCTTC. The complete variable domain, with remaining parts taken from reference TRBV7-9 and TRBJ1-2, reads DTGVSQNPRHKITKRGQNVTFRCDPISEHNRLYWYRQTLGQGPEFLTYFQNEAQLEKSRLLSDRFSAERPKGSFSTLEIQRTEQGDSAMYLCASSPQGLANYGYTFGSGTRLTVV.

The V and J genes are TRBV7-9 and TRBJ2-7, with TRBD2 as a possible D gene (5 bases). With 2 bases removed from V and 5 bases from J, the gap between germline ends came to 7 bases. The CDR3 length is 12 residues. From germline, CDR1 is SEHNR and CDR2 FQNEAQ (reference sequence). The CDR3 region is CASSLSGNEQYF. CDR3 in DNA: TGTGCCAGCAGCTTATCCGGGAACGAGCAGTACTTC.